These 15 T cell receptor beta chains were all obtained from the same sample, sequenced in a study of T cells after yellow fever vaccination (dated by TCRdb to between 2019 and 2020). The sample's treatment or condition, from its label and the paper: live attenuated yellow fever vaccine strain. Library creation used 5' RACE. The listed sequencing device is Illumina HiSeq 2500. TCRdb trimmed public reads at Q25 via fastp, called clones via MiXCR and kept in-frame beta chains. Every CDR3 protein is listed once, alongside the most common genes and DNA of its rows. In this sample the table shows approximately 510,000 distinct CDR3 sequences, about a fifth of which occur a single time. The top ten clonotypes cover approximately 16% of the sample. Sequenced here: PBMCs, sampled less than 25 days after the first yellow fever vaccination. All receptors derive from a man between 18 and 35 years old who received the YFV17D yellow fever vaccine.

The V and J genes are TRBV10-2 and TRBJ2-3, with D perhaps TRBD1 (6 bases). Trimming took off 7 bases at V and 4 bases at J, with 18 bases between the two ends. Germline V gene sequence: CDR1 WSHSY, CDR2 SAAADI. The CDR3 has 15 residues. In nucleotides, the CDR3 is TGCGCCAGCAATTCAGGGCAGGGGCTGTCAGATACGCAGTATTTT. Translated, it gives CASNSGQGLSDTQYF.

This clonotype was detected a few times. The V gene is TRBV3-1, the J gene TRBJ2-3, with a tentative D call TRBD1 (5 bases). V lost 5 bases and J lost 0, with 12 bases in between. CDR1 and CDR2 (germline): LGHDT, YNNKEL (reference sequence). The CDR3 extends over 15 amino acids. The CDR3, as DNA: TGTGCCAGCAGCTCCGACAGCCCTAGCACAGATACGCAGTATTTT. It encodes CASSSDSPSTDTQYF.

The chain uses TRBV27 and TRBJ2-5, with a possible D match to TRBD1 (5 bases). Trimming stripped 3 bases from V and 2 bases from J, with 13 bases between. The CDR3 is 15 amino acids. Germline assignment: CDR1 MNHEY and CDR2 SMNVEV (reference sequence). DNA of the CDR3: TGTGCCAGCAGTTTTACACAGGCGCCTCAAGAGACCCAGTACTTC. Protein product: CASSFTQAPQETQYF.

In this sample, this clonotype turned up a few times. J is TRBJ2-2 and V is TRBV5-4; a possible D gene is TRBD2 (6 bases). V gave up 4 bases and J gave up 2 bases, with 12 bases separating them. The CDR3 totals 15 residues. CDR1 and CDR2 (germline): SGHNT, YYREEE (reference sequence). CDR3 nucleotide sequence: TGTGCCAGCAGCCCCCGGGACTTAAACACCGGGGAGCTGTTTTTT. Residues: CASSPRDLNTGELFF.

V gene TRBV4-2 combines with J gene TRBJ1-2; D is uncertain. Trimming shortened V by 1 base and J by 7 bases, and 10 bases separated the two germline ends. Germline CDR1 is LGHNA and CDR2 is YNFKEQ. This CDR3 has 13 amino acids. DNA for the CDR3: TGTGCCAGCAGCCAAGTTGGGGAACGTGGCTACACCTTC. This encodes CASSQVGERGYTF.

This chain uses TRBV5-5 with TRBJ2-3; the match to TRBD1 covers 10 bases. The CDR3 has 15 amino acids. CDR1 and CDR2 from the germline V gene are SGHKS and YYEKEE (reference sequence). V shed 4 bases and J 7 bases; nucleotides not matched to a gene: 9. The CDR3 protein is CASSHGGTGDNTQYF. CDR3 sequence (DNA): TGTGCCAGCAGCCACGGAGGGACAGGGGATAATACGCAGTATTTT.

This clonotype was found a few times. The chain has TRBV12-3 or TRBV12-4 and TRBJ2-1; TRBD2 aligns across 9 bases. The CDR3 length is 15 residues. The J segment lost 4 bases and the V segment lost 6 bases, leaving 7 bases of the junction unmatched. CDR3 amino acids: CASRILAGGYNEQFF. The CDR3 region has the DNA TGTGCCAGCAGGATACTAGCGGGCGGGTACAATGAGCAGTTCTTC.

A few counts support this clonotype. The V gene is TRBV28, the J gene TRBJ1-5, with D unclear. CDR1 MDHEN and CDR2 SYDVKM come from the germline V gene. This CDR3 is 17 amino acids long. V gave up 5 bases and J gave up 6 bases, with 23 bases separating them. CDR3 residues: CASSRPLGEGRRQPQHF. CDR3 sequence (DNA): TGTGCCAGCAGTCGCCCCCTGGGTGAAGGGAGGCGTCAGCCCCAGCATTTT.

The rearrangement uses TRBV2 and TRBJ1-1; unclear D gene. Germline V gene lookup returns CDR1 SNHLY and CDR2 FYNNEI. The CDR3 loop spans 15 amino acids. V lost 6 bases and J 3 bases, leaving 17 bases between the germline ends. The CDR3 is CASRPAAGRDTEAFF. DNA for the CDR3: TGTGCCAGCAGGCCGGCCGCGGGAAGGGACACTGAAGCTTTCTTT.

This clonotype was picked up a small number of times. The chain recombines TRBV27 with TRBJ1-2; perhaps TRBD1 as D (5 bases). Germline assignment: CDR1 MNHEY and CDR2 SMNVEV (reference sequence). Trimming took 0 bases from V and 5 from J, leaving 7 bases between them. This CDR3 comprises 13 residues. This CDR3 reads CASSLSRAYGYTF. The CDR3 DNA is TGTGCCAGCAGTTTATCCAGGGCTTATGGCTACACCTTC.

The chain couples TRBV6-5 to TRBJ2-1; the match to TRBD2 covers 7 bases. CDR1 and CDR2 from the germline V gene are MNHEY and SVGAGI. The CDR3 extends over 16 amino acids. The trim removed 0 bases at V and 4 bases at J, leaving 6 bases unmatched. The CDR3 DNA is TGTGCCAGCAGTTACTCGGAGACTAGCATATACAATGAGCAGTTCTTC. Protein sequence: CASSYSETSIYNEQFF.

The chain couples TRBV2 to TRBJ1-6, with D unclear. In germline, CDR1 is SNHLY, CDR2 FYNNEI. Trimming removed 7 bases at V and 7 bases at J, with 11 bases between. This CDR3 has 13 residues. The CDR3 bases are TGTGCCAGCATAAGGGAGAACAATTCACCCCTCCACTTT. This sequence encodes CASIRENNSPLHF.

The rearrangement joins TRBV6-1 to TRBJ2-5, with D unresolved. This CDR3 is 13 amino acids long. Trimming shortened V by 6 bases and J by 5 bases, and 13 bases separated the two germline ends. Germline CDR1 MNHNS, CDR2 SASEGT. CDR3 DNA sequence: TGTGCCAGCAGACTCACCCCGGCGGAGACCCAGTACTTC. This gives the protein CASRLTPAETQYF.

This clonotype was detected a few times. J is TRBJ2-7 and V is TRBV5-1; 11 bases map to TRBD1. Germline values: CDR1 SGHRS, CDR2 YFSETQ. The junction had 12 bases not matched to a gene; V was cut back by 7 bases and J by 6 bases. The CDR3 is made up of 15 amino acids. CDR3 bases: TGCGCCAGCTGGAAAGGGGGACAGGGGGTTTGCGAGCAGTACGTC. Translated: CASWKGGQGVCEQYV.

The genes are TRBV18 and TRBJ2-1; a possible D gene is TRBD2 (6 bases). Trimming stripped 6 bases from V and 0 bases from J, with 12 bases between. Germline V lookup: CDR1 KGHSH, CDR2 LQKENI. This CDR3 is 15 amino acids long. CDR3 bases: TGTGCCAGCTCCCCGGGGGTAAGCTCCTACAATGAGCAGTTCTTC. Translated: CASSPGVSSYNEQFF.